A selection of T cell receptor beta chains follows, all from one sample in a study of CD8+CD57+ T cells in acquired aplastic anemia. TCRdb used MiXCR to reprocess the reads, holding one entry per CDR3 protein. The sample lists about 190,000 distinct CDR3 sequences, approximately 52% occurring once. Input material: sorted CD4+, CD8+, or CD8+CD57+ T cells (not recorded which) from PBMCs. These receptors all stem from a human donor in good health, serving as a control. Both conserved end residues are part of each CDR3. A D gene is named only where the DNA matches it firmly. Clone size is given for some rows only: seen once, a few or many times, or a class if the clone is expanded.

.	TRBV15	TRBJ2-2	TRBD1	CATSRGGTGGTNTGELFF	TGTGCCACCAGCAGAGGGGGGACAGGGGGCACGAACACCGGGGAGCTGTTTTTT
.	TRBV24-1	TRBJ2-3	TRBD2	CATSVASSGTSTDTQYF	TGTGCCACCAGCGTTGCATCTTCCGGGACTAGTACAGATACGCAGTATTTT
.	TRBV20-1	TRBJ1-6	TRBD1	CSAWTGGTDNSPLHF	TGCAGTGCTTGGACAGGGGGCACAGATAATTCACCCCTCCACTTT
many	TRBV6-5	TRBJ2-7	.	CASSYKTDYEQYF	TGTGCCAGCAGTTACAAGACAGACTACGAGCAGTACTTC
many	TRBV12-3/TRBV12-4	TRBJ1-2	TRBD1	CASSLVRGDRGNQGYTF	TGTGCCAGCAGTTTAGTAAGGGGGGACAGGGGGAATCAAGGCTACACCTTC
.	TRBV5-1	TRBJ2-7	.	CASSQPRDTGEQYF	TGCGCCAGCAGCCAGCCCCGGGACACTGGCGAGCAGTACTTC
.	TRBV7-2	TRBJ2-7	TRBD2	CASSLDSGAALGYEQYF	TGTGCCAGCAGCTTAGATAGCGGGGCTGCCCTGGGGTACGAGCAGTACTTC
.	TRBV29-1	TRBJ2-5	.	CSALGEETQYF	TGCAGCGCTCTGGGGGAAGAGACCCAGTACTTC
.	TRBV2	TRBJ2-7	TRBD1	CASRRTGVYEQYF	TGTGCCAGTCGACGGACAGGGGTCTACGAGCAGTACTTC
.	TRBV12-3/TRBV12-4	TRBJ2-1	.	CASSPVLHEQFF	TGTGCCAGCAGTCCGGTTCTCCATGAGCAGTTCTTC
few	TRBV15	TRBJ1-6	.	CATSRDTGLTSPLHF	TGTGCCACCAGCAGAGATACTGGGTTGACTTCACCCCTCCACTTT
.	TRBV2	TRBJ2-2	TRBD2	CASSELAGSYTGELFF	TGTGCCAGCAGTGAACTAGCGGGATCGTACACCGGGGAGCTGTTTTTT
.	TRBV20-1	TRBJ2-7	TRBD2	CSARDSGGPQTYEQYF	TGCAGTGCTAGAGATAGCGGGGGGCCCCAGACCTACGAGCAGTACTTC
.	TRBV10-3	TRBJ1-3	.	CAISDRGQGGNTIYF	TGTGCCATCAGTGACCGGGGGCAGGGTGGAAACACCATATATTTT
many	TRBV4-2	TRBJ2-5	TRBD2	CASSQDLAGAETQYF	TGTGCCAGCAGCCAAGACCTAGCGGGAGCAGAGACCCAGTACTTC
.	TRBV15	TRBJ2-1	.	CATSAEGSWNNEQFF	TGTGCCACCAGCGCTGAGGGCTCCTGGAACAATGAGCAGTTCTTC
.	TRBV29-1	TRBJ1-2	TRBD1	CSVEEKGGTGYTF	TGCAGCGTTGAAGAAAAAGGGGGCACGGGCTACACCTTC
.	TRBV19	TRBJ1-2	.	CATGQNNLHGYTF	TGTGCCACCGGACAGAATAATCTACATGGCTACACCTTC
.	TRBV28	TRBJ2-5	TRBD2	CASSLSGTGGARETQYF	TGTGCCAGCAGTTTATCGGGAACGGGGGGGGCGAGAGAGACCCAGTACTTC
.	TRBV9	TRBJ1-3	TRBD1	CASSFQRTGVGNTIYF	TGTGCCAGTAGTTTCCAACGGACAGGGGTCGGAAACACCATATATTTT
.	TRBV24-1	TRBJ2-1	.	CATSARDRQYNEQFF	TGTGCCACCAGTGCTAGAGACAGGCAGTACAATGAGCAGTTCTTC
many	TRBV28	TRBJ1-5	TRBD1	CASSLRDRVQPQHF	TGTGCCAGCAGTTTAAGGGACAGGGTCCAGCCCCAGCATTTT
few	TRBV10-1	TRBJ2-3	.	CASSEPRTDTQYF	TGCGCCAGCAGTGAGCCACGCACAGATACGCAGTATTTT
.	TRBV7-2	TRBJ2-7	TRBD2	CASSPGLIAGGPVLYEQYF	TGTGCCAGCAGCCCTGGGCTGATAGCGGGGGGGCCAGTTCTGTACGAGCAGTACTTC
.	TRBV7-3	TRBJ2-5	TRBD2	CASSPGTSGRETQYF	TGTGCCAGCAGTCCAGGGACTAGCGGACGAGAGACCCAGTACTTC
many	TRBV20-1	TRBJ1-2	TRBD1	CSASGTGGSFRGYTF	TGCAGTGCGTCCGGGACAGGGGGCAGTTTTCGTGGCTACACCTTC
.	TRBV20-1	TRBJ2-7	TRBD2	CSARSGRDYEQYF	TGCAGTGCTAGGAGCGGGAGAGACTACGAGCAGTACTTC
.	TRBV19	TRBJ2-1	TRBD2	CASSASGVAYNEQFF	TGTGCCAGTAGTGCTAGCGGGGTGGCCTACAATGAGCAGTTCTTC
.	TRBV12-3/TRBV12-4	TRBJ2-1	.	CASAHNEQFF	TGTGCCAGCGCCCACAATGAGCAGTTCTTC
.	TRBV20-1	TRBJ2-7	TRBD2	CSARDPLTTSGRLYEQYF	TGCAGTGCTAGAGATCCCCTTACTACTAGCGGGAGGCTCTACGAGCAGTACTTC
.	TRBV20-1	TRBJ2-3	.	CSAADYLTDTQYF	TGCAGTGCCGCGGACTACCTCACAGATACGCAGTATTTT
many	TRBV20-1	TRBJ1-6	.	CSASRTDYNSPLHF	TGCAGTGCTAGTAGGACAGACTATAATTCACCCCTCCACTTT
.	TRBV2	TRBJ1-2	.	CASSEALAYGYTF	TGTGCCAGCAGTGAAGCGCTTGCCTATGGCTACACCTTC
.	TRBV24-1	TRBJ2-2	.	CATSDSYVIRAGPGELFF	TGTGCCACCAGTGATTCCTACGTCATTAGAGCCGGTCCCGGGGAGCTGTTTTTT
.	TRBV12-3/TRBV12-4	TRBJ2-5	TRBD2	CASSSYRQGGFQETQYF	TGTGCCAGCAGTTCCTATAGGCAGGGAGGGTTTCAAGAGACCCAGTACTTC
.	TRBV7-2	TRBJ2-7	.	CASSLAEGLFTGELYF	TGTGCCAGCAGCTTAGCGGAAGGGCTTTTCACCGGGGAGCTGTACTTC
.	TRBV7-9	TRBJ2-3	.	CASSQVGSTDTRYF	TGTGCCAGTAGCCAAGTGGGTAGCACAGATACGCGGTATTTT
.	TRBV7-2	TRBJ1-1	.	CASSLRPVTTEAFF	TGTGCCAGCAGCTTAAGGCCGGTAACCACTGAAGCTTTCTTT
.	TRBV5-1	TRBJ2-7	TRBD1	CASSPVSRDSPYEQYF	TGCGCCAGCAGCCCCGTCTCCCGGGACAGCCCCTACGAGCAGTACTTC
once	TRBV11-1	TRBJ2-7	.	CASSLGLPPYEQYF	TGTGCCAGCAGCCTGGGACTCCCCCCGTACGAGCAGTACTTC
.	TRBV2	TRBJ2-7	TRBD2	CASSPLRAGMAGGSYEQYF	TGTGCCAGCAGCCCCCTACGGGCGGGCATGGCGGGGGGCTCCTACGAGCAGTACTTC
.	TRBV14	TRBJ1-2	.	CASRSPGYGYTF	TGTGCCAGCAGGAGCCCAGGGTATGGCTACACCTTC
few	TRBV7-9	TRBJ2-3	TRBD2	CASSPAWAGGKSTDTQYF	TGTGCCAGCAGCCCAGCATGGGCGGGGGGCAAAAGCACAGATACGCAGTATTTT
many	TRBV13	TRBJ2-7	.	CASRYSRFHEQYF	TGTGCCAGCAGATATAGTAGGTTCCACGAGCAGTACTTC
many	TRBV5-8	TRBJ2-3	TRBD1	CASSGRTGGTDTQYF	TGTGCCAGCAGCGGCCGGACAGGGGGCACAGATACGCAGTATTTT